This TCR beta chain was identified during a study of a mutant IDH1 vaccine in newly diagnosed glioma. Looking at the study overall: Patients were started on vaccination 4-6 weeks after radiotherapy alone, or with temozolomide cycles. Antecedent treatment encompassed radiotherapy, temozolomide, or their combination; the majority received both.

Noted time point: week 11, during vaccination. In every dose of vaccine, 300 ug of mutant IDH1 20-mer peptide was given alongside topical imiquimod. The donor cohort comprised cases of new WHO grade 3 or 4 IDH1-mutant, ATRX-lost astrocytoma. TCRdb keeps only in-frame clones here, not all; method: immunoSEQ multiplex PCR. Of under 150,000 clones listed, almost 90% were seen once; the top ten hold around 0.61%. Comments on this clone: Its antigen remains unknown.

The starting material was PBMCs, obtained from a glioma patient whose treatment included an IDH1 peptide vaccine. The clonotype was recovered from a woman between 45 and 65 years old with glioma.

The CDR3 sequence: CASSRITGTGEKLFF. The CDR3 DNA reads TGTGCCAGCAGCCGGATAACCGGGACTGGGGAAAAACTGTTTTTT. The chain links TRBV14 to TRBJ1-4; the D gene is possibly TRBD1 (5 bases). This CDR3 contains 15 residues. The V end lost 4 bases, the J end lost 8 bases, and 17 bases lay between the germline ends. CDR1 and CDR2 from the germline V gene are SGHDN and FVKESK.